The present T cell receptor (beta chain) was sequenced within a study of cytomegalovirus exposure and HLA in healthy donors. The study, taken as a whole, reports: Cytomegalovirus-associated TCR beta chains were listed, numbering some 150. The finding came from a later analysis; first-cohort TCR clusters tended to co-occur in the roughly 120 validation repertoires.

CDR1 SGHRS and CDR2 YFSETQ come from the germline V gene. The CDR3 length is 13 residues. Trimming left V 5 bases short and J 6 bases short, with 12 bases between. TCRdb's table, derived via immunoSEQ multiplex PCR, lists solely in-frame clones and lacks some. The table lists 65,000 to 75,000 clones, 94% of them singletons. With respect to this clone: The antigen is not known.

The V call is TRBV5-1, the J call TRBJ1-5, with a possible D match to TRBD1 (6 bases). The material sequenced was PBMCs. The sequence derives from a man between 18 and 29 years old in good health and CMV-seropositive. DNA for the CDR3: TGCGCCAGCAGTCAGGGGTACGGTCAGCCCCAGCATTTT. Translated: CASSQGYGQPQHF.